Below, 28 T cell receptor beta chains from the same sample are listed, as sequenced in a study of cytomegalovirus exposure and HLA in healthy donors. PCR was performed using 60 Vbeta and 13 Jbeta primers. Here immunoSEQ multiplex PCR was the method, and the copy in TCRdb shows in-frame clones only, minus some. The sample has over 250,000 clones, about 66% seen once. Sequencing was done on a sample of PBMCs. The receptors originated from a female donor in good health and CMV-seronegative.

The CDR3 here is CASSPQRTYEQYF. The CDR3 DNA is TGTGCCAGCAGCCCGCAGCGGACCTACGAGCAGTACTTC. The gene calls are TRBV5-6 and TRBJ2-5, with a weak D call TRBD2 (5 bases). The J call is in doubt because the DNA end fits TRBJ2-7 better. The germline V gene has CDR1 SGHDT and CDR2 YYEEEE. The CDR3 is made up of 13 amino acids.

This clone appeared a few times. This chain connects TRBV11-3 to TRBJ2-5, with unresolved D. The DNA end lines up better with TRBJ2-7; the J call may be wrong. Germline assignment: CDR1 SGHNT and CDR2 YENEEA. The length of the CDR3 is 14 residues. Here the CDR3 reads CASSSPGLSYEQYF. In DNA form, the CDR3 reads TGTGCCAGCAGCTCCCCGGGTCTGTCCTACGAGCAGTACTTC.

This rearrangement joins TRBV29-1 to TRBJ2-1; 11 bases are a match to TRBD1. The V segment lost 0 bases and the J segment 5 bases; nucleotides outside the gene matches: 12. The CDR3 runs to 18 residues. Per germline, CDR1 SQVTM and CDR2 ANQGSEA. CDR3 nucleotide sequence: TGCAGCGTTGAAGATTTGGACAGGACAGGGGGCCGAGACAATGAGCAGTTCTTC. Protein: CSVEDLDRTGGRDNEQFF.

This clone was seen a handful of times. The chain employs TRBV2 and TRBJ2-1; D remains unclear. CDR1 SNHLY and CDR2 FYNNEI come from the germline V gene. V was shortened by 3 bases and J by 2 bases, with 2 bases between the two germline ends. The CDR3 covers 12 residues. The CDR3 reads CASSDTYNEQFF. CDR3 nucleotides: TGTGCCAGCAGTGACACCTACAATGAGCAGTTCTTC.

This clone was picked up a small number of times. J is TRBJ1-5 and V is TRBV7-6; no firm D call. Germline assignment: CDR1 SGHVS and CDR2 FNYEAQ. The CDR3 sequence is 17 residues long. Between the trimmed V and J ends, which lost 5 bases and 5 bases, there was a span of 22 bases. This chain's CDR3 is CASSQGILEGPYQPQHF. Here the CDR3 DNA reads TGTGCCAGCAGCCAAGGAATATTGGAGGGCCCCTATCAGCCCCAGCATTTT.

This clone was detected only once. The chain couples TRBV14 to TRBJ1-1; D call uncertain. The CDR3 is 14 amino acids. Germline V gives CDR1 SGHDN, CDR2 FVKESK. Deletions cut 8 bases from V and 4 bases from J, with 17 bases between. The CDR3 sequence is CASAEAEGGTEAFF. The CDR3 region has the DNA TGTGCCAGCGCGGAGGCGGAGGGTGGCACTGAAGCTTTCTTT.

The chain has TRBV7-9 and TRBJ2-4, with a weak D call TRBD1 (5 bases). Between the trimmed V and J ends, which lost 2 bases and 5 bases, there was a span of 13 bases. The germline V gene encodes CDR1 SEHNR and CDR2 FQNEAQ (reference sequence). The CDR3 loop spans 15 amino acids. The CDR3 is CASSLSTGIQNIQYF. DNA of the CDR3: TGTGCCAGCAGCTTAAGCACAGGTATACAAAACATTCAGTACTTC.

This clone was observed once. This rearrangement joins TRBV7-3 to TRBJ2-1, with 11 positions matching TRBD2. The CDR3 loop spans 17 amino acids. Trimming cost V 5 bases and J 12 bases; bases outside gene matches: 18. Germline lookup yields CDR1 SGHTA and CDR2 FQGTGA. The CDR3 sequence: CASSIRVGLAGGTRQFF. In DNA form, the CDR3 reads TGTGCCAGCAGCATCAGGGTCGGGCTAGCGGGAGGAACAAGGCAGTTCTTC.

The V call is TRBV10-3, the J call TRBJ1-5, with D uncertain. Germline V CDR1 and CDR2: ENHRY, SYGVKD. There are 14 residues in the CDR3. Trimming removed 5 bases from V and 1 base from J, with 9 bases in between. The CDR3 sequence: CAISLDLSNQPQHF. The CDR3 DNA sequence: TGTGCCATCAGTCTCGACTTAAGCAATCAGCCCCAGCATTTT.

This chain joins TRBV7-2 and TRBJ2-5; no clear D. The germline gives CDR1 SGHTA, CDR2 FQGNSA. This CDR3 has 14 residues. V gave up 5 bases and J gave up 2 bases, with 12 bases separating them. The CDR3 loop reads CASSRYSVQETQYF. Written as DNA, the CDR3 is TGTGCCAGCAGCCGATACAGTGTACAAGAGACCCAGTACTTC.

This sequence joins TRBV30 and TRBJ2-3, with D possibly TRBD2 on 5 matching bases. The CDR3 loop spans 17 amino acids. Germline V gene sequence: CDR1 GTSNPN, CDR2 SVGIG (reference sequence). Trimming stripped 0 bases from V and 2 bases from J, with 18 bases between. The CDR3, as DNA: TGTGCCTGGAGTGTACGGCGCCTAGCAACTTACACAGATACGCAGTATTTT. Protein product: CAWSVRRLATYTDTQYF. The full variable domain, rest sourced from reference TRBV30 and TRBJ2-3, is SQTIHQWPATLVQPVGSPLSLECTVEGTSNPNLYWYRQAAGRGLQLLFYSVGIGQISSEVPQNLSASRPQDRQFILSSKKLLLSDSGFYLCAWSVRRLATYTDTQYFGPGTRLTVL.

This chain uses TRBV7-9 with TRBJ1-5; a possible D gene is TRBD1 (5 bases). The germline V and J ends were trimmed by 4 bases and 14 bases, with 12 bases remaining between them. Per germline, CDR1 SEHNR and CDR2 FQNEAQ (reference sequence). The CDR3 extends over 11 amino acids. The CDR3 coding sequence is TGTGCCAGCAGCTCAGGGTATATCAAGCATTTT. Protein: CASSSGYIKHF.

CDR3 in amino acids: CASLRLAGNTGELFF. The CDR3 DNA follows: TGTGCCAGCCTCCGACTAGCGGGGAACACCGGGGAGCTGTTTTTT. The chain couples TRBV7-9 to TRBJ2-2; TRBD2 aligns across 10 bases. This CDR3 comprises 15 residues. Unmatched junction bases numbered 4, after V lost 8 bases and J lost 1 base. Germline V gene lookup returns CDR1 SEHNR and CDR2 FQNEAQ (reference sequence).

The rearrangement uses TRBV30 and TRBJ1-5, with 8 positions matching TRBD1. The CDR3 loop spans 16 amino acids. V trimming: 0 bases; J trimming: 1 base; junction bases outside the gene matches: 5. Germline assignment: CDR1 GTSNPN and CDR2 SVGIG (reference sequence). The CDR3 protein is CAWSVRTGLSNQPQHF. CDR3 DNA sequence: TGTGCCTGGAGTGTAAGGACAGGGTTAAGCAATCAGCCCCAGCATTTT.

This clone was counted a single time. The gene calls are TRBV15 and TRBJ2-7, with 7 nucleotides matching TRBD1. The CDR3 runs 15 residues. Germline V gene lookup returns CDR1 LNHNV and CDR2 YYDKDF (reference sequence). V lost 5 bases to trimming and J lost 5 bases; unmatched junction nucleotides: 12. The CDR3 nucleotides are TGTGCCACCAGCGTCCAGACAGGGACGCTGGACGAGCAGTACTTC. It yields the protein CATSVQTGTLDEQYF.

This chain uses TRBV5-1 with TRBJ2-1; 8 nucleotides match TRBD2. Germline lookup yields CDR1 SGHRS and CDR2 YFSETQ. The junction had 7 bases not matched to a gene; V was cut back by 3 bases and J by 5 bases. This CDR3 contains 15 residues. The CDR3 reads CASSYSLAGDNEQFF. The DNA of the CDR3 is TGCGCCAGCAGCTACTCCCTAGCGGGTGACAATGAGCAGTTCTTC.

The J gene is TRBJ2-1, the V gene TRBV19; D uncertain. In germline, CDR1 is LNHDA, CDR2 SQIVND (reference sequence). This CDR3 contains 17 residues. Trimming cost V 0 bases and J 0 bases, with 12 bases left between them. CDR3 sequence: CASSIDLPSSSYNEQFF. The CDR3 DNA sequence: TGTGCCAGTAGTATAGATCTACCGTCTAGCTCCTACAATGAGCAGTTCTTC.

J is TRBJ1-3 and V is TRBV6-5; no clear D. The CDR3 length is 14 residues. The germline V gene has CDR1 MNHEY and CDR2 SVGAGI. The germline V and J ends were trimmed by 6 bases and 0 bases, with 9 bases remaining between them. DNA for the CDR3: TGTGCCAGCAGCTCGGGAGTCTCTGGAAACACCATATATTTT. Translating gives CASSSGVSGNTIYF.

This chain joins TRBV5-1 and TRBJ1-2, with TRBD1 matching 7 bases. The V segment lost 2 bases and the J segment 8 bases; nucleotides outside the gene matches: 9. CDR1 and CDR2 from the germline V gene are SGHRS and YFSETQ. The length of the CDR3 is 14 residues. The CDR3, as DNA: TGCGCCAGCAGCTTTAGGGACAGCTCGGACGGCTACACCTTC. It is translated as CASSFRDSSDGYTF.

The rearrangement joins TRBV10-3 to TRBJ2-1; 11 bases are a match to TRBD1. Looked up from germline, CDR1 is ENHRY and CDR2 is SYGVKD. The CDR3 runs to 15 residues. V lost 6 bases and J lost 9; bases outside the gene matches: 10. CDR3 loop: CAIREGQGELGEQFF. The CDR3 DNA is TGTGCCATCAGGGAGGGACAGGGGGAATTGGGTGAGCAGTTCTTC.

CDR3 protein: CASSGRGYEQYF. The CDR3 DNA reads TGTGCCAGCAGTGGCAGGGGGTACGAGCAGTACTTC. The V call is TRBV6-1, the J call TRBJ2-7, with TRBD1 matching 7 bases. This CDR3 is 12 amino acids long. The junction had 1 base not matched to a gene; V was cut back by 4 bases and J by 4 bases. Germline CDR1 and CDR2: MNHNS and SASEGT.

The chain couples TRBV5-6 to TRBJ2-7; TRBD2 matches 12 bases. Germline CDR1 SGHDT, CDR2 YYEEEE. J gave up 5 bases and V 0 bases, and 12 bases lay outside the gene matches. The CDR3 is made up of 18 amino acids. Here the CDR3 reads CASSLAGLAGLVSDEQYF. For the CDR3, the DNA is TGTGCCAGCAGCTTGGCCGGACTAGCGGGATTAGTTTCCGACGAGCAGTACTTC.

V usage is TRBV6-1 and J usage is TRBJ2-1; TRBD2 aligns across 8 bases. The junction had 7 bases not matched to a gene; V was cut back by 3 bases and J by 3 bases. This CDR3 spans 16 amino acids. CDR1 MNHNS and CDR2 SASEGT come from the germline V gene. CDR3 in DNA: TGTGCCAGCAGTGACCCGAGCGGGAGAAACTACAATGAGCAGTTCTTC. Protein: CASSDPSGRNYNEQFF.

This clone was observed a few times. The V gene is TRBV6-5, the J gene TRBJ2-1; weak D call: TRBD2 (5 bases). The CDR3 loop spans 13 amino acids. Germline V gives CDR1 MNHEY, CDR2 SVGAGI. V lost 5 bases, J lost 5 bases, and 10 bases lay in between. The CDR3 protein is CASSRLAHNEQFF. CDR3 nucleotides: TGTGCCAGCAGTCGGCTAGCCCACAATGAGCAGTTCTTC.

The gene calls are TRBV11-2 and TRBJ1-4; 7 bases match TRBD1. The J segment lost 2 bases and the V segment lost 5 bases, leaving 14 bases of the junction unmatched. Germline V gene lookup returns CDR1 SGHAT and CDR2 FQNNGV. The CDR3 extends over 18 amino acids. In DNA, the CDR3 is TGTGCCAGCAGCGGGCGACAGGGAAGGTCCGGGACTAATGAAAAACTGTTTTTT. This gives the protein CASSGRQGRSGTNEKLFF.

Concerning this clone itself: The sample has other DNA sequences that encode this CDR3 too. CDR3 bases: TGCGCCAGCAGCTTGGCGGGGAGCTCTGGAAACACCATATATTTT. Translated, it gives CASSLAGSSGNTIYF. The chain uses TRBV5-1 and TRBJ1-3; D gene uncertain. The CDR3 length is 15 residues. V lost 0 bases to trimming and J lost 0 bases, with 7 bases between them. Germline assignment: CDR1 SGHRS and CDR2 YFSETQ.

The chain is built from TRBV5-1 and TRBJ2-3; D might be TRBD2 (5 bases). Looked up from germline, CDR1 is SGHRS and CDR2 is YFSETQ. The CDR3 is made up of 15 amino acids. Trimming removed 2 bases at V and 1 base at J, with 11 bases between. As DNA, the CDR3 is TGCGCCAGCAGCTTCGGGGAGTGGGGCACAGATACGCAGTATTTT. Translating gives CASSFGEWGTDTQYF.

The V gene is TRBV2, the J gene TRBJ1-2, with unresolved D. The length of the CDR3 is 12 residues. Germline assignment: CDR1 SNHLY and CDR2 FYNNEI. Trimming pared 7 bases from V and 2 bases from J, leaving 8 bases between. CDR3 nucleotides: TGTGCCAGCAAAACGGGAAACTATGGCTACACCTTC. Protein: CASKTGNYGYTF.